The entry below describes one T cell receptor (beta chain). Its recognized antigen is unknown. Per-base quality was not reported, and no clone a single base away is much larger than it. The data belong to a study of T cell repertoires in MIS-A myocarditis (dated by TCRdb to 2021 to 2024). Trimming at the junction amounts to 6 bases on V and 2 bases on J, and the germline ends lie 10 bases apart. CDR1 and CDR2 are drawn from the germline V gene: MNHEY, SVGAGI. Inclusive of the bounding cysteine and phenylalanine, the CDR3 is 14 residues long. The DNA shown is the 42-base CDR3, in frame from base 1. The immunoSEQ bias-controlled multiplex PCR was used to amplify TCRbeta CDR3 regions, which were then sequenced at high throughput. As for how the authors treated the data: The immunoSEQ vendor pipeline collapsed and filtered the CDR3 sequences so that the abundance and frequency of each unique TCRbeta CDR3 could be quantified. Dominant CDR3 amino acid sequences were clustered with SARS-CoV-2-specific ImmuneCODE TCRbeta sequences by CD-HIT at a 90% global sequence identity threshold. Clones with frequencies of 0.1 to 1 were classed as hyperexpanded, and 0.01 to 0.1 as large. MiXCR was used to confirm CDR3 amino acid sequences and V and J gene assignments of dominant clones. The R stringdist package was used to calculate Levenshtein distances between the patient clonotypes and the ImmuneCODE hits. The table comes from immuneACCESS by way of TCRdb, which keeps in-frame sequences with V and J called. Part of the clones is missing from these tables; in studies checked, under half for an unresolved V gene and the rest for unknown reasons. That table furnishes V, J and clone size, whereas the DNA furnished D and trimming. This sample lists about 11,000 clones; roughly 84% were detected once. The top ten constitute roughly 30% of the sample.

The QIAamp DNA FFPE kit was used to extract genomic DNA from formalin-fixed paraffin-embedded autopsy tissue. This chain joins TRBV6-5 to TRBJ2-2, with the D gene too uncertain to name. The sample comprised right ventricle heart tissue obtained at autopsy. This specimen's cell subset or site label, interpreted: cardiac tissue sample (left or right ventricle, interventricular septum, or pericardium). This sequence originates from a man between 18 and 29 years old with fulminant myocarditis from multisystem inflammatory syndrome in adults (MIS-A) after COVID-19. The sequenced DNA is TGTGCCAGCAGGGCAGGACCTAACACCGGGGAGCTGTTTTTT. This is translated as CASRAGPNTGELFF.